This passage covers 22 T cell receptor beta chains from one sample sequenced in a study of OX40 agonist ivuxolimab in advanced cancers. Libraries were prepared through the immunoSEQ multiplex PCR assay. TCRdb mirrors the immuneACCESS table, restricted to in-frame sequences. Some clones are absent from its copies; in checked studies, under half trace to an unresolved V gene, and the reason for the others is unknown. The sample profile shows roughly 50,000 clones; more than 85% of them were found once. The top ten hold around 12% of the sample. The source was CD4+ or CD8+ T cells sorted from blood, collected in a trial of the OX40 agonist ivuxolimab. The receptors shown here come from an adult with an advanced solid tumor such as melanoma, head and neck, liver or kidney cancer.

J is TRBJ1-1 and V is TRBV5-8, with TRBD1 matching 9 bases. The ends lost 0 bases at V and 9 bases at J; junction bases unmatched: 3. Germline CDR1 SGHTS, CDR2 YDEGEE. The CDR3 has 13 amino acids. The CDR3 here is CASSLVGTGKAFF. The CDR3 coding sequence is TGTGCCAGCAGCTTGGTAGGGACAGGGAAAGCTTTCTTT. The full variable domain, in which reference TRBV5-8 and TRBJ1-1 provide the parts outside the CDR3, is EAGVTQSPTHLIKTRGQQATLRCSPISGHTSVYWYQQALGLGLQFLLWYDEGEERNRGNFPPRFSGRQFPNYSSELNVNALELEDSALYLCASSLVGTGKAFFGQGTRLTVV.

Only one count was recorded for this clone. The chain combines TRBV2 with TRBJ2-7; D ambiguous. The CDR3 extends over 12 amino acids. Deletions cut 7 bases from V and 0 bases from J, with 7 bases between. Germline CDR1 reads SNHLY; CDR2 reads FYNNEI. The CDR3 DNA reads as TGTGCCAGCACCGGCCTCTCCTACGAGCAGTACTTC. This gives the protein CASTGLSYEQYF.

This clone was seen more than once but under ten times. The rearrangement links TRBV13 to TRBJ2-3; 8 nucleotides match TRBD1. The CDR3 extends over 17 amino acids. The J segment lost 0 bases and the V segment lost 1 base, leaving 6 bases of the junction unmatched. CDR1 is PRHDT and CDR2 is FYEKMQ in the germline V gene (reference sequence). CDR3 in DNA: TGTGCCAGCAGCTTAGACGGCGACAGGGGCAGCACAGATACGCAGTATTTT. Its translation is CASSLDGDRGSTDTQYF.

This chain uses TRBV28 with TRBJ2-7, with D tentatively TRBD1 (5 bases). The CDR3 has 14 amino acids. Trimming pared 6 bases from V and 7 bases from J, leaving 19 bases between. Germline V gene lookup returns CDR1 MDHEN and CDR2 SYDVKM. The CDR3 protein is CASRPRAGPWEQYF. In nucleotides, the CDR3 is TGTGCCAGCAGACCCAGAGCAGGGCCTTGGGAGCAGTACTTC.

J is TRBJ2-2 and V is TRBV6-1; D tentatively fits TRBD1 or TRBD2 (5 bases each). Germline CDR1 reads MNHNS; CDR2 reads SASEGT. This CDR3 is built from 14 residues. V lost 4 bases to trimming and J lost 6 bases, with 12 bases between them. The DNA of the CDR3 is TGTGCCAGCAGTGCCTTACGGGACCCCGGGGAGCTGTTTTTT. Protein sequence: CASSALRDPGELFF.

This chain connects TRBV19 to TRBJ2-7, with 8 bases matching TRBD1. The V gene end was trimmed by 7 bases and the J gene end by 2 bases; junction bases not matched to a gene: 7. CDR1 is LNHDA and CDR2 is SQIVND in the germline V gene (reference sequence). This CDR3 comprises 14 residues. CDR3 sequence reads: CASIDRDRPYEQYF. CDR3 coding DNA: TGTGCCAGTATTGACCGGGACAGGCCCTACGAGCAGTACTTC.

The chain links TRBV11-2 to TRBJ2-1; TRBD1 matches 8 bases. V lost 3 bases, J lost 9 bases, and 7 bases stayed unmatched. Germline V CDR1 and CDR2: SGHAT, FQNNGV. The CDR3 is 14 residues long. CDR3 in DNA: TGTGCCAGCAGCTTCCAGGGGGCGTTCGGTGAGCAGTTCTTC. Translated, it gives CASSFQGAFGEQFF.

The CDR3, as DNA: TGTGCCAGCAGCGTTAGAAAGACCTATGGCTACACCTTC. This translates into CASSVRKTYGYTF. This chain joins TRBV16 and TRBJ1-2; D remains ambiguous. Trimming took 5 bases from V and 4 from J, leaving 11 bases between them. The CDR3 is 13 residues long. Germline V gene lookup returns CDR1 KGHSY and CDR2 FQNENV.

This chain joins TRBV6-5 and TRBJ1-1, with TRBD1 as a possible D gene (5 bases). Trimming took off 7 bases at V and 4 bases at J, with 16 bases between the two ends. This CDR3 has 14 amino acids. From germline, CDR1 is MNHEY and CDR2 SVGAGI. The CDR3 region is CASNPMTAGTEAFF. DNA for the CDR3: TGTGCCAGCAATCCCATGACAGCGGGCACTGAAGCTTTCTTT.

This clone turned up a few times. V usage is TRBV5-1 and J usage is TRBJ2-7; perhaps TRBD1 as D (6 bases). V was trimmed by 0 bases and J by 3 bases, leaving 13 bases between them. From germline, CDR1 is SGHRS and CDR2 YFSETQ. This CDR3 has 15 amino acids. The CDR3 DNA reads as TGCGCCAGCAGCTTGGGGGCAGGGGATGGCTACGAGCAGTACTTC. It yields the protein CASSLGAGDGYEQYF.

This clone showed up just once. The chain has TRBV6-5 and TRBJ2-2, with TRBD2 as a possible D gene (6 bases). This CDR3 is built from 15 residues. The V end lost 6 bases, the J end lost 6 bases, and 17 bases lay between the germline ends. Germline assignment: CDR1 MNHEY and CDR2 SVGAGI. The CDR3 nucleotides are TGTGCCAGCAGGAGAGTTTTGTCTAGCGCCGGGGAGCTGTTTTTT. Translating gives CASRRVLSSAGELFF.

The J gene is TRBJ2-1, the V gene TRBV2; 7 nucleotides line up with TRBD1. The germline V gene has CDR1 SNHLY and CDR2 FYNNEI. After removal of 10 bases from V and 5 bases from J, the junction contained 8 bases not matched to a gene. This CDR3 is 13 amino acids long. The CDR3 is CAISGTENNEQFF. CDR3 nucleotides: TGTGCCATTTCCGGGACAGAAAACAATGAGCAGTTCTTC.

This chain links TRBV4-2 with TRBJ2-5; maybe TRBD2 (5 bases). The CDR3 is made up of 13 amino acids. Germline V gives CDR1 LGHNA, CDR2 YNFKEQ. The V end lost 5 bases, the J end lost 5 bases, and 12 bases lay between the germline ends. The CDR3 here is CASSLSRRETQYF. The CDR3 DNA follows: TGTGCCAGCAGCTTGTCCCGGAGGGAGACCCAGTACTTC.

This clone appeared a single time. The J gene is TRBJ2-7, the V gene TRBV28; the D is unclear. The germline V gene encodes CDR1 MDHEN and CDR2 SYDVKM. The CDR3 sequence is 15 residues long. Deletions cut 4 bases from V and 0 bases from J, with 13 bases between. CDR3 amino acids: CASSYRNFNSYEQYF. As DNA, the CDR3 is TGTGCCAGCAGTTACCGGAACTTCAACTCCTACGAGCAGTACTTC.

The genes are TRBV29-1 and TRBJ2-3, with TRBD1 matching 10 bases. Looked up from germline, CDR1 is SQVTM and CDR2 is ANQGSEA. V lost 4 bases, J lost 1 base, and 5 bases stayed unmatched. The CDR3 extends over 15 amino acids. The chain's CDR3 is CSVGRGTGGTDTQYF. The DNA of the CDR3 is TGCAGCGTTGGCAGGGGGACAGGGGGCACAGATACGCAGTATTTT.

The rearrangement uses TRBV5-5 and TRBJ2-7, with 9 bases identical to TRBD1. Unmatched junction bases numbered 6, after V lost 0 bases and J lost 5 bases. CDR1 and CDR2 from the germline V gene are SGHKS and YYEKEE (reference sequence). The CDR3 is 15 amino acids. The CDR3, as DNA: TGTGCCAGCAGCTTGGGGGCCGGGACAGGGAACGAGCAGTACTTC. This codes for CASSLGAGTGNEQYF.

The rearrangement joins TRBV18 to TRBJ2-7; tentatively, D is TRBD1 or TRBD2 (7 bases each). Germline V lookup: CDR1 KGHSH, CDR2 LQKENI. The germline V and J ends were trimmed by 3 bases and 0 bases, with 21 bases remaining between them. This CDR3 region has 18 residues. The CDR3 is CASSPKGAGVPRSYEQYF. In DNA form, the CDR3 reads TGTGCCAGCTCACCGAAGGGGGCGGGAGTTCCCCGCTCCTACGAGCAGTACTTC.

This chain links TRBV4-1 with TRBJ2-3; D is perhaps TRBD1 or TRBD2 (6 bases each). This CDR3 contains 13 residues. Germline V gene sequence: CDR1 MGHRA, CDR2 YSYEKL. V lost 0 bases to trimming and J lost 8 bases, with 9 bases between them. CDR3 bases: TGCGCCAGCAGCCAAGATGGGGGGCGTACGCAGTATTTT. Protein: CASSQDGGRTQYF.

The chain combines TRBV2 with TRBJ1-3, with D possibly being TRBD1 (6 bases). Trimming shortened V by 0 bases and J by 4 bases, and 10 bases separated the two germline ends. CDR1 is SNHLY and CDR2 is FYNNEI in the germline V gene. CDR3 size: 15 residues. The CDR3 reads CASSEASGVGNTIYF. The CDR3 DNA reads TGTGCCAGCAGTGAAGCTTCAGGGGTGGGAAACACCATATATTTT. Full variable domain (rest looked up from reference TRBV2 and TRBJ1-3): EPEVTQTPSHQVTQMGQEVILRCVPISNHLYFYWYRQILGQKVEFLVSFYNNEISEKSEIFDDQFSVERPDGSNFTLKIRSTKLEDSAMYFCASSEASGVGNTIYFGEGSWLTVV.

CDR3 sequence: CAIAREGRHNEQFF. The CDR3 bases are TGTGCCATCGCGCGGGAGGGCCGACACAATGAGCAGTTCTTC. The V and J genes are TRBV10-3 and TRBJ2-1, with 9 bases that match TRBD2. Trimming took 8 bases from V and 5 from J; bases not matched to a gene: 7. CDR3 length equals 14 residues. CDR1 is ENHRY and CDR2 is SYGVKD in the germline V gene.

The V call is TRBV11-2, the J call TRBJ2-7; TRBD1 aligns across 10 bases. CDR1 SGHAT and CDR2 FQNNGV come from the germline V gene. This CDR3 is 13 amino acids long. Here the CDR3 reads CATRGQGSYEQYF. Written as DNA, the CDR3 is TGTGCTACTCGGGGACAGGGGTCCTACGAGCAGTACTTC.

The CDR3: CASSRGQADIPLHF. Written as DNA, the CDR3 is TGTGCCAGCAGCAGGGGACAGGCGGACATCCCCCTCCACTTT. The rearrangement links TRBV7-9 to TRBJ1-6; 8 bases agree with TRBD1. Germline-derived CDR1 and CDR2 are SEHNR and FQNEAQ (reference sequence). The CDR3 is 14 residues long. V trimming: 5 bases; J trimming: 13 bases; junction bases outside the gene matches: 10.